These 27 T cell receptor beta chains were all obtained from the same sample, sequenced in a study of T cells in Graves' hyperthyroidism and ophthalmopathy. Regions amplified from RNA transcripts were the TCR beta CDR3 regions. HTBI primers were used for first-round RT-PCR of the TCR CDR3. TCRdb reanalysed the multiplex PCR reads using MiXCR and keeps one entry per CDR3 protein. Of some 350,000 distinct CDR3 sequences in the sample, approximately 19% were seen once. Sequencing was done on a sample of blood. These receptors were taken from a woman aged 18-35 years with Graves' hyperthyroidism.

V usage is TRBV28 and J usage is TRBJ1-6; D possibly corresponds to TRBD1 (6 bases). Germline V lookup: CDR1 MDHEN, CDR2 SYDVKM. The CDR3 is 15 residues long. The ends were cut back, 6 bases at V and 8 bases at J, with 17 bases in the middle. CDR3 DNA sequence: TGTGCCAGCAGCCCTACGGACAGAAAATATTCACCCCTCCACTTT. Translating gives CASSPTDRKYSPLHF.

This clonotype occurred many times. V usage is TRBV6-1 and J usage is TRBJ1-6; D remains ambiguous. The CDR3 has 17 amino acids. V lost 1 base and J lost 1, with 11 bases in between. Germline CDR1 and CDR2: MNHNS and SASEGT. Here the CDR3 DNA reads TGTGCCAGCAGTGAAGTGGAGGGAACGTCCTATAATTCACCCCTCCACTTT. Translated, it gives CASSEVEGTSYNSPLHF.

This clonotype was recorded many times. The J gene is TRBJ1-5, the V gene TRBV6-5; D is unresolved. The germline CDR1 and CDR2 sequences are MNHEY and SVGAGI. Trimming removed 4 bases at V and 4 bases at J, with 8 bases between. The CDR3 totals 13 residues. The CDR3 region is CASSLDANQPQHF. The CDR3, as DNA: TGTGCCAGCAGTTTAGACGCTAATCAGCCCCAGCATTTT.

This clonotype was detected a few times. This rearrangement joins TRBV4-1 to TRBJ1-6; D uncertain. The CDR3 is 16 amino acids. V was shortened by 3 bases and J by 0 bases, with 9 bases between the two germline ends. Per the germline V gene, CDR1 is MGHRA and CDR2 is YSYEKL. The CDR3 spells CASSQSGSSYNSPLHF. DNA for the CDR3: TGCGCCAGCAGCCAGAGTGGGAGCTCCTATAATTCACCCCTCCACTTT.

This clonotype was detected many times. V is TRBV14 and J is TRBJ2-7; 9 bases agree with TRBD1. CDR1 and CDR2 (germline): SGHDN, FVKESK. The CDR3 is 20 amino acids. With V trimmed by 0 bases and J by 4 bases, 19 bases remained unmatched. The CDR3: CASSQDRSRDRAINGYEQYF. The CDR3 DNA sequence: TGTGCCAGCAGCCAAGATCGAAGCCGGGACAGGGCCATTAACGGATACGAGCAGTACTTC.

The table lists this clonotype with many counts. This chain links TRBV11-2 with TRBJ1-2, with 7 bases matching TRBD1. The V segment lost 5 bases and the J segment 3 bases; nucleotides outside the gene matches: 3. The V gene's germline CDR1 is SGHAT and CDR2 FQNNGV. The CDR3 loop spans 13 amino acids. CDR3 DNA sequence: TGTGCCAGCAGCCCCGACAGGGACTATGGCTACACCTTC. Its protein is CASSPDRDYGYTF. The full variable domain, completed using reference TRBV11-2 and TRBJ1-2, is EAGVAQSPRYKIIEKRQSVAFWCNPISGHATLYWYQQILGQGPKLLIQFQNNGVVDDSQLPKDRFSAERLKGVDSTLKIQPAKLEDSAVYLCASSPDRDYGYTFGSGTRLTVV.

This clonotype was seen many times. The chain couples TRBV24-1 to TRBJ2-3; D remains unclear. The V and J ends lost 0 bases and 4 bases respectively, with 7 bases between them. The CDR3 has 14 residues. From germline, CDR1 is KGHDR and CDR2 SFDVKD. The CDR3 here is CATSDLVGPDTQYF. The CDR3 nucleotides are TGTGCCACCAGTGATTTGGTAGGCCCAGATACGCAGTATTTT.

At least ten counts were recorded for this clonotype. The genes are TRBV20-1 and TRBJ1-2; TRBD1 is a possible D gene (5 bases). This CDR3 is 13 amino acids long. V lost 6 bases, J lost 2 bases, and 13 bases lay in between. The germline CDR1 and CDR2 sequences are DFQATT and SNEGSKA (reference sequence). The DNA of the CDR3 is TGCAGTGCCTTGGACACCTTCAACTATGGCTACACCTTC. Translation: CSALDTFNYGYTF.

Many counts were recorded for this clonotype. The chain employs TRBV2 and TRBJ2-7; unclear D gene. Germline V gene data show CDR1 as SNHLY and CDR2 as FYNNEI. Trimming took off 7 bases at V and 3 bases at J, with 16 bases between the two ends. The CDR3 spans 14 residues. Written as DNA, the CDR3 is TGTGCCAGCACCGGGCCAACCACTGGCTACGAGCAGTACTTC. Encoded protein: CASTGPTTGYEQYF.

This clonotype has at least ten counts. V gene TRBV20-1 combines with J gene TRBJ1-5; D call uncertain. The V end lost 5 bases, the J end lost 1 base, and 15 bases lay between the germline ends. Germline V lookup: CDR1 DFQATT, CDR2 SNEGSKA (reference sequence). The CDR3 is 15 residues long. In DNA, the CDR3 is TGCAGTGCTTTTGAAGGGTCTCGGAGCAATCAGCCCCAGCATTTT. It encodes CSAFEGSRSNQPQHF.

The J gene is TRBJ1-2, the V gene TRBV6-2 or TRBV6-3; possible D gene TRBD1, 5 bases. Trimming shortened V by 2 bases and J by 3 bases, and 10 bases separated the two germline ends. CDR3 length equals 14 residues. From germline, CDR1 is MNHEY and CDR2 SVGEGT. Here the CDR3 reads CASSYVAGYYGYTF. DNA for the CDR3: TGTGCCAGCAGTTACGTGGCAGGGTACTATGGCTACACCTTC.

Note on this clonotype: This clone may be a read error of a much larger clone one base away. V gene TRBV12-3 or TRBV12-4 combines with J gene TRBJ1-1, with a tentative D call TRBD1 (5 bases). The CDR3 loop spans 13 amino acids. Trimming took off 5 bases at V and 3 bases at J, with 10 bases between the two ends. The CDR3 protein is CASSPGWDTEAFF. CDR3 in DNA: TGTGCCAGCAGTCCAGGGTGGGACACTGAAGCTTTCTTT.

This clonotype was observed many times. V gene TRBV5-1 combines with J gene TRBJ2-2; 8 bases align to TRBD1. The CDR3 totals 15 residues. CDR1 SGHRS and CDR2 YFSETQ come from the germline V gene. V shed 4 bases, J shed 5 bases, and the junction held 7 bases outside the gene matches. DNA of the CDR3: TGCGCCAGCAGCCCAGCAGGGGGCCGGACCGGGGAGCTGTTTTTT. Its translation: CASSPAGGRTGELFF.

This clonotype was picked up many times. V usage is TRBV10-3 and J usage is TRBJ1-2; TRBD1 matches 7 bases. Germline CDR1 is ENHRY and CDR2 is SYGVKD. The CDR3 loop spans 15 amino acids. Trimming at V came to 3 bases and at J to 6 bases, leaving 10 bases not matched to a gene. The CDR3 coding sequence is TGTGCCATCAGTGATCGCGGAGGGGGCCATGATGGCTACACCTTC. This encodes CAISDRGGGHDGYTF.

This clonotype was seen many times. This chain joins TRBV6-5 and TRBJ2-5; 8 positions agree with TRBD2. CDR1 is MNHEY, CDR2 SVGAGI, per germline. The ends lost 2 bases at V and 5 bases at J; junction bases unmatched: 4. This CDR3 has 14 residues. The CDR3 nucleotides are TGTGCCAGCAGTTACGGGATAGCGGGGGAGACCCAGTACTTC. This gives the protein CASSYGIAGETQYF.

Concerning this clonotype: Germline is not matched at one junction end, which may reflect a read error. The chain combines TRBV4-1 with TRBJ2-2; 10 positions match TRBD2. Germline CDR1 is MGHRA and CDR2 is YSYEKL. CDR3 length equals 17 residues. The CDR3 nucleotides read TGCGCCAGCAGCCAAGATGTAGCGGGGGGTAACACCGGGGAACTGTTTTTT. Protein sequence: CASSQDVAGGNTGELFF.

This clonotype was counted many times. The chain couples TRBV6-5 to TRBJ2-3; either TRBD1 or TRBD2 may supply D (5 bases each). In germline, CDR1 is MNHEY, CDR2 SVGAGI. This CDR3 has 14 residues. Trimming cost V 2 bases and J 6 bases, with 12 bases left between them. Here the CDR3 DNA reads TGTGCCAGCAGTTACGAATCAGGGACGGATACGCAGTATTTT. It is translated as CASSYESGTDTQYF.

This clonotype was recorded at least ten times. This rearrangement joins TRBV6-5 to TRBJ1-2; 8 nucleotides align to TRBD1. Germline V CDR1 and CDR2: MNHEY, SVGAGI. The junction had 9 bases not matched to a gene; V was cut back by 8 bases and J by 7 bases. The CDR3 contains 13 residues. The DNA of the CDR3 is TGTGCCAGCTGCCGGGACAGGAATTCTGGCTACACCTTC. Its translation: CASCRDRNSGYTF.

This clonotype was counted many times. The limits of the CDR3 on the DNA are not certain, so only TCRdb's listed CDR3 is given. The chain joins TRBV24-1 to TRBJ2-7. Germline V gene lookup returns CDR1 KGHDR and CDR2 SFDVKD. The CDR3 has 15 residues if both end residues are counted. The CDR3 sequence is CATSDLERDYYEQYF.

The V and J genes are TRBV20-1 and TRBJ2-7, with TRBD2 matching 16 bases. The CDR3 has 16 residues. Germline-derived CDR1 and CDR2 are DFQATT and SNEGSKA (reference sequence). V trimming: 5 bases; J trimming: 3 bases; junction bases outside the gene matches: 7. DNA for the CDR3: TGCAGTGCTGACGGGACTAGCGGGGGGGCCGTCTACGAGCAGTACTTC. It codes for CSADGTSGGAVYEQYF.

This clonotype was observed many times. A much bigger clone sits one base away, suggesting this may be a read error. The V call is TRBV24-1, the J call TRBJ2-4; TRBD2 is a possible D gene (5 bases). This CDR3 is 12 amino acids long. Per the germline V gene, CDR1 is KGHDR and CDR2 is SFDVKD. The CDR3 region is CATSQDGNIKYF. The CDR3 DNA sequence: TGTGCCACCAGTCAGGACGGGAACATTAAGTACTTC.

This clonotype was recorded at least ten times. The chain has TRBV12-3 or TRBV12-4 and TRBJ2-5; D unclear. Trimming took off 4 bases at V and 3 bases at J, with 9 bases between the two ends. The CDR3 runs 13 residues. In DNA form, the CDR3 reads TGTGCCAGCAGTTACTCCACTAAAGAGACCCAGTACTTC. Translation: CASSYSTKETQYF.

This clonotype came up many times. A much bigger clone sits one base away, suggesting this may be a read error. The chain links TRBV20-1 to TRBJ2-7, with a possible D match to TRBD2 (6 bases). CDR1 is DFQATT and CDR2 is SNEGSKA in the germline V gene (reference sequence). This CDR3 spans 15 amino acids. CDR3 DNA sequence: TGCAGTGCTCAGCCCGGCGGGGTACCCTCCTACGAGCAGCACTTC. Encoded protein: CSAQPGGVPSYEQHF.

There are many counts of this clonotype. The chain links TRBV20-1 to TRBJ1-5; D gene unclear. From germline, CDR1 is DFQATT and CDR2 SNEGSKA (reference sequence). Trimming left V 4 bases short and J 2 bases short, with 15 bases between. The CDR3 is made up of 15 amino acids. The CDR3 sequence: CSATRKGIRNQPQHF. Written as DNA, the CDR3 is TGCAGTGCTACCAGGAAGGGAATTCGCAATCAGCCCCAGCATTTT.

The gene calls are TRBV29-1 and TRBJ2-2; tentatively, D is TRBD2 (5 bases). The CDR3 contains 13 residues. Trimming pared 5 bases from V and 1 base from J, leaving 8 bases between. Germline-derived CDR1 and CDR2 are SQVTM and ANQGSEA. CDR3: CSVSGGNTGELFF. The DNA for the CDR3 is TGCAGCGTTAGCGGTGGGAACACCGGGGAGCTGTTTTTT.

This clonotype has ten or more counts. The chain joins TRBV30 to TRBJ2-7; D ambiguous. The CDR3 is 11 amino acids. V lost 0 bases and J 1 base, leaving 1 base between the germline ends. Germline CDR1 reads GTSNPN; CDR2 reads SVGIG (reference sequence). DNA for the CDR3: TGTGCCTGGAGTGTATCCTACGAGCAGTACTTC. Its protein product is CAWSVSYEQYF.

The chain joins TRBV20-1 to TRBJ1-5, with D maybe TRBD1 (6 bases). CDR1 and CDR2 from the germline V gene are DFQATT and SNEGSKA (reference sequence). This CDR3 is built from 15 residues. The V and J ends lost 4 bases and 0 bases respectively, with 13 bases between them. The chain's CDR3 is CSATDSEYSNQPQHF. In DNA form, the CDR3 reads TGCAGTGCTACGGACAGCGAATATAGCAATCAGCCCCAGCATTTT.